The 27 T cell receptor beta chains presented below share a single source sample, sequenced in a study of blood T cell repertoires in COVID-19. Profiling relied on immunoSEQ multiplex PCR, and the TCRdb table lists in-frame clones only, not all of them. Among 150,000 to 180,000 clones listed, approximately 90% were seen once. Sequencing input: peripheral blood. These TCRs come from a woman in her sixties or seventies with acute or convalescent COVID-19.

The chain carries TRBV7-6 and TRBJ1-1, with TRBD1 identical over 7 bases. The CDR3 length is 16 residues. J gave up 0 bases and V 1 base, and 5 bases lay outside the gene matches. Per germline, CDR1 SGHVS and CDR2 FNYEAQ. The CDR3 sequence: CASSLGQGALNTEAFF. Here the CDR3 DNA reads TGTGCCAGCAGCTTAGGACAGGGAGCCCTGAACACTGAAGCTTTCTTT. The full variable domain, its missing parts supplied by reference TRBV7-6 and TRBJ1-1, is GAGVSQSPRYKVTKRGQDVALRCDPISGHVSLYWYRQALGQGPEFLTYFNYEAQQDKSGLPNDRFSAERPEGSISTLTIQRTEQRDSAMYRCASSLGQGALNTEAFFGQGTRLTVV.

The chain combines TRBV7-9 with TRBJ2-2; 7 bases match TRBD1. This CDR3 has 15 residues. V shed 3 bases and J 5 bases; nucleotides not matched to a gene: 6. Germline V gene sequence: CDR1 SEHNR, CDR2 FQNEAQ (reference sequence). This CDR3 is CASSFSRGQTGELFF. DNA for the CDR3: TGTGCCAGCAGCTTCTCAAGGGGGCAGACCGGGGAGCTGTTTTTT. The complete variable domain, with remaining parts taken from reference TRBV7-9 and TRBJ2-2, reads DTGVSQNPRHKITKRGQNVTFRCDPISEHNRLYWYRQTLGQGPEFLTYFQNEAQLEKSRLLSDRFSAERPKGSFSTLEIQRTEQGDSAMYLCASSFSRGQTGELFFGEGSRLTVL.

The CDR3 region is CASSISRGQMNTGELFF. Written as DNA, the CDR3 is TGTGCCAGTAGTATATCCAGGGGGCAAATGAACACCGGGGAGCTGTTTTTT. This chain connects TRBV19 to TRBJ2-2; 8 nucleotides match TRBD1. The CDR3 covers 17 residues. Germline V gives CDR1 LNHDA, CDR2 SQIVND (reference sequence). V lost 2 bases to trimming and J lost 1 base; unmatched junction nucleotides: 6.

The chain links TRBV6-1 to TRBJ1-5, with D hard to call. The CDR3 contains 13 residues. Trimming removed 0 bases at V and 6 bases at J, with 6 bases between. Germline V gives CDR1 MNHNS, CDR2 SASEGT. The CDR3 spells CASSEAVRQPQHF. CDR3 nucleotide sequence: TGTGCCAGCAGTGAAGCTGTTCGTCAGCCCCAGCATTTT.

The J gene is TRBJ1-5, the V gene TRBV28; maybe TRBD1 (6 bases). This CDR3 is 15 amino acids long. V lost 7 bases to trimming and J lost 1 base, with 14 bases between them. Germline V gene sequence: CDR1 MDHEN, CDR2 SYDVKM. The CDR3 DNA is TGTGCCAGCAACAAACAGGGAGGGAGCAATCAGCCCCAGCATTTT. It codes for CASNKQGGSNQPQHF.

The chain couples TRBV15 to TRBJ1-1; a weak D match, TRBD1 (5 bases). Germline V gene sequence: CDR1 LNHNV, CDR2 YYDKDF (reference sequence). CDR3 length equals 14 residues. V dropped 1 base and J dropped 4 bases, with 10 bases sitting between them. DNA for the CDR3: TGTGCCACCAGCAGAGGGCACAGGCCCACTGAAGCTTTCTTT. The encoded protein is CATSRGHRPTEAFF.

The V call is TRBV19, the J call TRBJ2-4; 7 nucleotides agree with TRBD1. The J segment lost 0 bases and the V segment lost 5 bases, leaving 7 bases of the junction unmatched. Germline loops: CDR1 LNHDA, CDR2 SQIVND (reference sequence). The CDR3 runs to 16 residues. This CDR3 reads CASSDTGVLAKNIQYF. The CDR3 nucleotides read TGTGCCAGTAGTGATACAGGGGTCCTAGCCAAAAACATTCAGTACTTC.

This chain connects TRBV5-6 to TRBJ1-1; D might be TRBD1 (5 bases). Trimming removed 4 bases at V and 0 bases at J, with 10 bases between. Germline CDR1 SGHDT, CDR2 YYEEEE. The length of the CDR3 is 14 residues. The CDR3 protein is CASSGGLMNTEAFF. CDR3 bases: TGTGCCAGCAGCGGGGGACTCATGAACACTGAAGCTTTCTTT. Variable domain in full (rest from reference TRBV5-6 and TRBJ1-1): DAGVTQSPTHLIKTRGQQVTLRCSPKSGHDTVSWYQQALGQGPQFIFQYYEEEERQRGNFPDRFSGHQFPNYSSELNVNALLLGDSALYLCASSGGLMNTEAFFGQGTRLTVV.

The chain links TRBV5-4 to TRBJ1-4; 10 nucleotides align to TRBD1. The V gene end was trimmed by 2 bases and the J gene end by 2 bases; junction bases not matched to a gene: 6. Germline-derived CDR1 and CDR2 are SGHNT and YYREEE (reference sequence). The CDR3 sequence is 17 residues long. CDR3 residues: CASSLSTGGETNEKLFF. CDR3 nucleotides: TGTGCCAGCAGCTTATCGACAGGGGGCGAGACTAATGAAAAACTGTTTTTT.

J is TRBJ2-7 and V is TRBV18; 8 positions agree with TRBD1. The V segment lost 2 bases and the J segment 6 bases; nucleotides outside the gene matches: 6. Germline V gene data show CDR1 as KGHSH and CDR2 as LQKENI. The CDR3 is 14 residues long. CDR3 coding DNA: TGTGCCAGCTCACCATCCCAGGGGGCTGGCGAGCAGTACTTC. Translated: CASSPSQGAGEQYF.

The chain recombines TRBV19 with TRBJ1-5; D may be TRBD1 (5 bases). CDR3 size: 15 residues. The germline CDR1 and CDR2 sequences are LNHDA and SQIVND (reference sequence). V was shortened by 3 bases and J by 6 bases, with 15 bases between the two germline ends. CDR3: CASSIREGSRQPQHF. CDR3 coding DNA: TGTGCCAGTAGTATCAGGGAGGGAAGTCGTCAGCCCCAGCATTTT.

CDR3 region: CASSFRGSGAGELFF. CDR3 in DNA: TGTGCCAGCAGTTTCAGAGGGTCAGGGGCCGGGGAGCTGTTTTTT. This chain joins TRBV28 and TRBJ2-2; D is possibly TRBD1 (6 bases). V was cut by 3 bases and J by 6 bases, with 14 bases left in between. Germline CDR1 reads MDHEN; CDR2 reads SYDVKM. The CDR3 is 15 amino acids.

This chain joins TRBV30 and TRBJ2-6, with D perhaps matching TRBD2 (7 bases). CDR3 length: 16 amino acids. Trimming left V 2 bases short and J 2 bases short, with 13 bases between. Per the germline V gene, CDR1 is GTSNPN and CDR2 is SVGIG (reference sequence). The CDR3 here is CAWSRGAGAGANVLTF. DNA for the CDR3: TGTGCCTGGAGTCGGGGGGCGGGGGCTGGGGCCAACGTCCTGACTTTC.

J is TRBJ1-3 and V is TRBV3-1 (or the pseudogene TRBV3-2); D uncertain. The CDR3 consists of 15 residues. Trimming removed 0 bases from V and 5 bases from J, with 11 bases in between. From germline, CDR1 is LGHDT and CDR2 YNNKEL (reference sequence). CDR3 in amino acids: CASSQEEGLRNTIYF. CDR3 coding DNA: TGTGCCAGCAGCCAAGAAGAGGGATTGCGAAACACCATATATTTT.

The J gene is TRBJ2-6, the V gene TRBV18; D unclear. Germline V lookup: CDR1 KGHSH, CDR2 LQKENI. The germline V and J ends were trimmed by 3 bases and 0 bases, with 6 bases remaining between them. The length of the CDR3 is 15 residues. The CDR3 reads CASSPQNSGANVLTF. As DNA, the CDR3 is TGTGCCAGCTCACCGCAGAACTCTGGGGCCAACGTCCTGACTTTC.

The V gene is TRBV28, the J gene TRBJ2-7, with D maybe TRBD2 (5 bases). This CDR3 has 13 residues. The germline CDR1 and CDR2 sequences are MDHEN and SYDVKM. V was trimmed by 5 bases and J by 12 bases, leaving 20 bases between them. The chain's CDR3 is CASSPPRTHSWYV. Written as DNA, the CDR3 is TGTGCCAGCAGTCCTCCCCGGACTCATTCGTGGTACGTC.

The genes are TRBV13 and TRBJ1-2, with D possibly being TRBD1 (5 bases). This CDR3 has 13 residues. Germline V CDR1 and CDR2: PRHDT, FYEKMQ (reference sequence). V was cut by 5 bases and J by 7 bases, with 14 bases left in between. The CDR3 DNA reads as TGTGCCAGCAGCAACAGGCCGCAGGGTGGCTACACCTTC. Its translation is CASSNRPQGGYTF.

About this clone itself: Other DNA sequences within the sample encode an identical CDR3. The chain has TRBV11-2 and TRBJ2-7, with a possible D match to TRBD2 (5 bases). The CDR3 has 14 residues. In germline, CDR1 is SGHAT, CDR2 FQNNGV. The ends were cut back, 5 bases at V and 4 bases at J, with 15 bases in the middle. In DNA, the CDR3 is TGTGCCAGCAGCCCCTCCACCGGAGGTTACGAGCAGTACTTC. Translating it yields CASSPSTGGYEQYF. Together with reference TRBV11-2 and TRBJ2-7, the CDR3 gives the full variable domain: EAGVAQSPRYKIIEKRQSVAFWCNPISGHATLYWYQQILGQGPKLLIQFQNNGVVDDSQLPKDRFSAERLKGVDSTLKIQPAKLEDSAVYLCASSPSTGGYEQYFGPGTRLTVT.

The chain recombines TRBV24-1 with TRBJ2-3; 9 bases are shared with TRBD1. Losses at the gene ends were 4 bases for V and 3 bases for J; bases not matched to a gene: 4. Germline V gene lookup returns CDR1 KGHDR and CDR2 SFDVKD. CDR3 size: 15 residues. In nucleotides, the CDR3 is TGTGCCACCAGTGACCCGGGGACAGGGACAGATACGCAGTATTTT. Translated: CATSDPGTGTDTQYF.

This chain uses TRBV6-5 with TRBJ1-5; D unresolved. CDR3 length: 14 amino acids. Germline values: CDR1 MNHEY, CDR2 SVGAGI. Trimming removed 6 bases from V and 5 bases from J, with 14 bases in between. The CDR3 spells CASSSTLNYQPQHF. The DNA of the CDR3 is TGTGCCAGCAGCTCAACATTAAATTATCAGCCCCAGCATTTT.

The chain employs TRBV7-9 and TRBJ2-3, with a weak D call TRBD2 (6 bases). Trimming cost V 1 base and J 5 bases, with 13 bases left between them. This CDR3 contains 15 residues. Germline CDR1 and CDR2: SEHNR and FQNEAQ (reference sequence). Written as DNA, the CDR3 is TGTGCCAGCAGCTTAGGGGTACTAGCCGGAGATACGCAGTATTTT. It is translated as CASSLGVLAGDTQYF. The entire variable domain, with the rest obtained from reference TRBV7-9 and TRBJ2-3, is as follows: DTGVSQNPRHKITKRGQNVTFRCDPISEHNRLYWYRQTLGQGPEFLTYFQNEAQLEKSRLLSDRFSAERPKGSFSTLEIQRTEQGDSAMYLCASSLGVLAGDTQYFGPGTRLTVL.

The DNA of the CDR3 is TGTGCCAGCAGTGAAGTCAGCGGGGGCCTCACGGATACGCAGTATTTT. Protein product: CASSEVSGGLTDTQYF. The V and J genes are TRBV2 and TRBJ2-3; 8 bases map to TRBD2. The CDR3 contains 16 residues. Trimming cost V 1 base and J 6 bases; bases outside gene matches: 9. Germline-derived CDR1 and CDR2 are SNHLY and FYNNEI.

The V gene is TRBV9, the J gene TRBJ1-5; D unresolved. Looked up from germline, CDR1 is SGDLS and CDR2 is YYNGEE. This CDR3 region has 15 residues. Trimming stripped 2 bases from V and 2 bases from J, with 11 bases between. This CDR3 is CASSVGQLGNQPQHF. DNA of the CDR3: TGTGCCAGCAGCGTTGGGCAGTTGGGCAATCAGCCCCAGCATTTT.

V and J are TRBV7-9 and TRBJ1-1, with D hard to call. The CDR3 totals 11 residues. Per the germline V gene, CDR1 is SEHNR and CDR2 is FQNEAQ (reference sequence). The V gene lost 5 bases and the J gene lost 6 bases, with 7 bases spanning the gap. CDR3 amino acids: CASSRYAEAFF. The CDR3 region has the DNA TGTGCCAGCAGCCGTTATGCTGAAGCTTTCTTT.

This chain joins TRBV10-3 and TRBJ2-2; TRBD1 agrees at 7 bases. The CDR3 totals 13 residues. The V gene's germline CDR1 is ENHRY and CDR2 SYGVKD. Unmatched junction bases numbered 5, after V lost 6 bases and J lost 7 bases. For the CDR3, the DNA is TGTGCCATCAGCGACAGGGAAGACGGGGAGCTGTTTTTT. Translation gives CAISDREDGELFF.

CDR3 protein: CASSPQTLGYTF. The CDR3 DNA is TGTGCCAGCAGTCCACAAACCCTTGGCTACACCTTC. This chain connects TRBV5-8 to TRBJ1-2; D is unclear. V lost 5 bases and J 7 bases, leaving 12 bases between the germline ends. Germline lookup yields CDR1 SGHTS and CDR2 YDEGEE. The CDR3 extends over 12 amino acids.

The J gene is TRBJ1-1, the V gene TRBV3-1 (or the pseudogene TRBV3-2); no firm D call. This CDR3 has 17 residues. Looked up from germline, CDR1 is LGHDT and CDR2 is YNNKEL (reference sequence). Deletions cut 6 bases from V and 1 base from J, with 21 bases between. Written as DNA, the CDR3 is TGTGCCAGCAGTCAATTCGTATGGGCAGAGGGGAACACTGAAGCTTTCTTT. It encodes CASSQFVWAEGNTEAFF.